Presented here are 18 T cell receptor beta chains from one specimen sequenced in a study of OX40 agonist ivuxolimab in advanced cancers. Some clones are missing from TCRdb's copy, which holds only in-frame ones; the method was immunoSEQ multiplex PCR. Of some 74,000 clones listed, around 82% are singletons. The specimen comprised CD4+ or CD8+ T cells sorted from blood, sampled in a trial of the OX40 agonist ivuxolimab. The receptors stem from an adult with an advanced solid tumor such as melanoma, head and neck, liver or kidney cancer.

The chain has TRBV10-3 and TRBJ2-2, with D possibly matching TRBD2 (5 bases). The germline V gene has CDR1 ENHRY and CDR2 SYGVKD. V lost 2 bases, J lost 3 bases, and 10 bases lay in between. The CDR3 has 15 residues. As DNA, the CDR3 is TGTGCCATCAGTGAGGTGGGAGATGACACCGGGGAGCTGTTTTTT. Amino acid sequence: CAISEVGDDTGELFF.

The chain recombines TRBV4-1 with TRBJ2-6; 7 bases line up with TRBD2. This CDR3 contains 19 residues. Germline assignment: CDR1 MGHRA and CDR2 YSYEKL. The V gene end was trimmed by 1 base and the J gene end by 2 bases; junction bases not matched to a gene: 11. The CDR3 region is CASSQVSSGGGTGANVLTF. As DNA, the CDR3 is TGCGCCAGCAGCCAAGTCTCTTCGGGCGGGGGAACTGGGGCCAACGTCCTGACTTTC.

The chain couples TRBV11-3 to TRBJ2-2, with D possibly TRBD2 on 5 matching bases. The V gene lost 6 bases and the J gene lost 1 base, with 9 bases spanning the gap. The germline V gene encodes CDR1 SGHNT and CDR2 YENEEA. The CDR3 extends over 14 amino acids. CDR3 DNA: TGTGCCAGCAGTATTCGGGAGAACACCGGGGAGCTGTTTTTT. This gives the protein CASSIRENTGELFF.

The chain is built from TRBV5-1 and TRBJ1-1; TRBD1 matches at 7 bases. Trimming removed 4 bases from V and 1 base from J; junction bases left unmatched: 7. The germline V gene encodes CDR1 SGHRS and CDR2 YFSETQ. CDR3 length: 15 amino acids. CDR3 nucleotide sequence: TGCGCCAGCAGCGTGACAGGGAATCGGAACACTGAAGCTTTCTTT. Amino acids: CASSVTGNRNTEAFF.

The V gene is TRBV7-9, the J gene TRBJ2-6; 7 bases agree with TRBD2. CDR3 length equals 18 residues. Germline trimming cut 1 base from V and 0 bases from J; bases unmatched to any gene: 6. CDR1 SEHNR and CDR2 FQNEAQ come from the germline V gene (reference sequence). The CDR3 DNA reads TGTGCCAGCAGCTTAGGAGCGGGAAAGGTCTCTGGGGCCAACGTCCTGACTTTC. As protein: CASSLGAGKVSGANVLTF.

V gene TRBV5-4 combines with J gene TRBJ1-1; 9 nucleotides line up with TRBD1. The junction had 8 bases not matched to a gene; V was cut back by 4 bases and J by 7 bases. Germline-derived CDR1 and CDR2 are SGHNT and YYREEE (reference sequence). There are 14 residues in the CDR3. The CDR3 DNA sequence: TGTGCCAGCAGCCTAGACAGGGGGTTTGGTGAAGCTTTCTTT. It is translated as CASSLDRGFGEAFF.

The CDR3 bases are TGTGCCTGGAGTACCCGACAGGAGGGTCGACAGACCCAGTACTTC. Its protein product is CAWSTRQEGRQTQYF. The genes are TRBV30 and TRBJ2-5; D tentatively reads TRBD1 or TRBD2 (6 bases each). CDR3 length equals 15 residues. Trimming stripped 2 bases from V and 6 bases from J, with 19 bases between. Germline values: CDR1 GTSNPN, CDR2 SVGIG (reference sequence).

The genes are TRBV6-6 and TRBJ1-5; D gene unclear. The length of the CDR3 is 14 residues. Trimming removed 7 bases from V and 5 bases from J, with 15 bases in between. Germline V CDR1 and CDR2: MNHNY, SVGAGI (reference sequence). CDR3 protein: CASILHFGDQPQHF. The CDR3 DNA reads as TGTGCCAGCATTCTACATTTTGGGGATCAGCCCCAGCATTTT.

The chain combines TRBV2 with TRBJ1-2; 9 nucleotides match TRBD1. The CDR3 totals 14 residues. Looked up from germline, CDR1 is SNHLY and CDR2 is FYNNEI. Unmatched junction bases numbered 5, after V lost 3 bases and J lost 6 bases. The chain's CDR3 is CASSEGDRADGYTF. CDR3 nucleotides: TGTGCCAGCAGTGAGGGGGACAGGGCCGATGGCTACACCTTC.

This clone counts as medium-sized (0.01 to 0.1%). The J gene is TRBJ1-5, the V gene TRBV7-6; D call uncertain. The CDR3 consists of 16 residues. The germline V gene has CDR1 SGHVS and CDR2 FNYEAQ. Trimming stripped 2 bases from V and 5 bases from J, with 16 bases between. In nucleotides, the CDR3 is TGTGCCAGCAGCTTATTCCCCGGCGTGGGTGATCAGCCCCAGCATTTT. It is translated as CASSLFPGVGDQPQHF.

For this clone: The junction departs from germline at one end; a sequencing error may be responsible. V and J are TRBV7-9 and TRBJ2-5; D not resolved. The DNA end favors TRBJ2-7, so the J call may be wrong. CDR1 and CDR2 from the germline V gene are SEHNR and FQNEAQ (reference sequence). This CDR3 spans 11 amino acids. The DNA of the CDR3 is TGTGCCAGCAGCTTATCCTCCGAGCAGTACTTC. As protein: CASSLSSEQYF.

In DNA, the CDR3 is TGTGCCAGCAGCAGGACAGGAGCGAACACCGGGGAGCTGTTTTTT. Protein: CASSRTGANTGELFF. V gene TRBV5-8 combines with J gene TRBJ2-2; 7 nucleotides line up with TRBD1. CDR3 length: 15 amino acids. Trimming removed 4 bases from V and 0 bases from J; junction bases left unmatched: 3. Germline loops: CDR1 SGHTS, CDR2 YDEGEE.

The gene calls are TRBV7-9 and TRBJ2-7, with D maybe TRBD1 (6 bases). Germline V gene data show CDR1 as SEHNR and CDR2 as FQNEAQ (reference sequence). V was cut by 5 bases and J by 5 bases, with 10 bases left in between. This CDR3 contains 12 residues. The CDR3: CASSVQGNEQYF. The CDR3 DNA is TGTGCCAGCAGCGTTCAGGGGAACGAGCAGTACTTC.

This clone was detected a few times. The DNA of the CDR3 is TGTGCCAGCAGCTTGGGTATCGCGACTAGCGGGACGGATACGCAGTATTTT. The encoded protein is CASSLGIATSGTDTQYF. This chain joins TRBV5-4 and TRBJ2-3, with 11 bases identical to TRBD2. The germline gives CDR1 SGHNT, CDR2 YYREEE (reference sequence). There are 17 residues in the CDR3. The V gene end was trimmed by 0 bases and the J gene end by 6 bases; junction bases not matched to a gene: 9. Complete variable domain (other parts from reference TRBV5-4 and TRBJ2-3): ETGVTQSPTHLIKTRGQQVTLRCSSQSGHNTVSWYQQALGQGPQFIFQYYREEENGRGNFPPRFSGLQFPNYSSELNVNALELDDSALYLCASSLGIATSGTDTQYFGPGTRLTVL.

This chain uses TRBV6-1 with TRBJ2-1, with 12 bases identical to TRBD2. V shed 6 bases, J shed 7 bases, and the junction held 4 bases outside the gene matches. This CDR3 has 14 amino acids. Germline CDR1 reads MNHNS; CDR2 reads SASEGT. The CDR3 nucleotides are TGTGCCAGCAGAGGGACTAGCGGGTATAATGAGCAGTTCTTC. Translated: CASRGTSGYNEQFF.

This clone was counted only a few times. V usage is TRBV11-2 and J usage is TRBJ2-5; the D is unclear. Germline CDR1 is SGHAT and CDR2 is FQNNGV. The CDR3 runs 13 residues. Trimming stripped 2 bases from V and 2 bases from J, with 6 bases between. The CDR3 bases are TGTGCCAGCAGCTTAAGTCAGCAAGAGACCCAGTACTTC. Encoded protein: CASSLSQQETQYF.

Concerning this clone: In the same sample, other DNA sequences code for this CDR3. This sequence joins TRBV9 and TRBJ2-1; 9 positions match TRBD2. The V gene end was trimmed by 0 bases and the J gene end by 8 bases; junction bases not matched to a gene: 6. The length of the CDR3 is 15 residues. Looked up from germline, CDR1 is SGDLS and CDR2 is YYNGEE. CDR3 in amino acids: CASSVDSGRGDEQFF. CDR3 bases: TGTGCCAGCAGCGTAGATAGCGGGAGAGGAGATGAGCAGTTCTTC.

The chain joins TRBV7-9 to TRBJ2-7, with D uncertain. The germline gives CDR1 SEHNR, CDR2 FQNEAQ (reference sequence). V dropped 7 bases and J dropped 1 base, with 14 bases sitting between them. The CDR3 runs 14 residues. CDR3 in DNA: TGTGCCAGCACCCCCTCCGGAAGTTCCTACGAGCAGTACTTC. This translates into CASTPSGSSYEQYF. Full variable domain (rest looked up from reference TRBV7-9 and TRBJ2-7): DTGVSQNPRHKITKRGQNVTFRCDPISEHNRLYWYRQTLGQGPEFLTYFQNEAQLEKSRLLSDRFSAERPKGSFSTLEIQRTEQGDSAMYLCASTPSGSSYEQYFGPGTRLTVT.